The 19 T cell receptor beta chains reported below all come from one sample, sequenced in a study of blood T cell repertoires in COVID-19. Assay: immunoSEQ multiplex PCR; the TCRdb copy retains only in-frame clones and omits some. This sample has about 40,000 clones; about 81% occur once, and the top ten carry about 45%. Sequencing input: peripheral blood. These receptor sequences come from a human donor in a cohort sampled during active or convalescent COVID-19. The donor label of this sample is uncertain.

The rearrangement joins TRBV21-1 to TRBJ2-7; the table's D gene call, TRBD1, was not cross checked with the DNA. TRBV21-1 is listed as a pseudogene. The CDR3 is 16 residues long. CDR3 region: CASRTPSFDRVHEQYF. CDR3 coding DNA: TGTGCCAGTCGGACTCCCTCTTTCGACAGGGTCCACGAGCAGTACTTC.

The J gene is TRBJ2-2, the V gene TRBV7-3, with 7 bases aligning to TRBD2. V was clipped by 4 bases and J by 1 base; unmatched bases: 6. Germline V gene lookup returns CDR1 SGHTA and CDR2 FQGTGA. This CDR3 comprises 16 residues. The CDR3 loop reads CASSSKTSLNTGELFF. The CDR3 DNA follows: TGTGCCAGCAGCTCAAAGACTAGCTTGAACACCGGGGAGCTGTTTTTT.

The chain joins TRBV2 to TRBJ1-5; tentative D call: TRBD1 (5 bases). Trimming pared 8 bases from V and 3 bases from J, leaving 14 bases between. The CDR3 length is 14 residues. Germline V gene data show CDR1 as SNHLY and CDR2 as FYNNEI. CDR3 sequence (DNA): TGTGCCAGCGGCGGGGTAGGGACCAATCAGCCCCAGCATTTT. This sequence encodes CASGGVGTNQPQHF. The full variable domain, in which reference TRBV2 and TRBJ1-5 provide the parts outside the CDR3, is EPEVTQTPSHQVTQMGQEVILRCVPISNHLYFYWYRQILGQKVEFLVSFYNNEISEKSEIFDDQFSVERPDGSNFTLKIRSTKLEDSAMYFCASGGVGTNQPQHFGDGTRLSIL.

The gene calls are TRBV10-3 and TRBJ2-1; 13 bases agree with TRBD2. Germline V gene lookup returns CDR1 ENHRY and CDR2 SYGVKD. The CDR3 is 14 residues long. J was trimmed by 9 bases and V by 8 bases; bases with no gene match: 7. CDR3 protein: CAIRGTSGTSEQFF. The CDR3 DNA reads TGTGCCATCCGAGGGACTAGCGGGACCAGTGAGCAGTTCTTC.

The rearrangement uses TRBV12-1 and TRBJ2-3; the D call TRBD1 from the table was never checked on the DNA. TRBV12-1 is tagged as a pseudogene. This CDR3 region has 18 residues. CDR3 DNA sequence: TGTGCCAGCAGCTTACCACCCGACAGGGATACTAGCACAGATACGCAGTATTTT. Translation gives CASSLPPDRDTSTDTQYF.

This clone came up once. The chain joins TRBV2 to TRBJ2-5; the D is unclear. Germline loops: CDR1 SNHLY, CDR2 FYNNEI. V lost 6 bases and J 3 bases, leaving 8 bases between the germline ends. This CDR3 has 12 residues. CDR3 coding DNA: TGTGCCAGCAGCCCCCGTAAAGAGACCCAGTACTTC. It yields the protein CASSPRKETQYF. The variable domain in full, completed from reference TRBV2 and TRBJ2-5, reads EPEVTQTPSHQVTQMGQEVILRCVPISNHLYFYWYRQILGQKVEFLVSFYNNEISEKSEIFDDQFSVERPDGSNFTLKIRSTKLEDSAMYFCASSPRKETQYFGPGTRLLVL.

This clone is a singleton in its sample. The chain couples TRBV27 to TRBJ2-1; D perhaps matches TRBD1 (6 bases). V was clipped by 5 bases and J by 4 bases, with 24 bases between them. This CDR3 is built from 18 residues. Germline CDR1 reads MNHEY; CDR2 reads SMNVEV (reference sequence). The CDR3 DNA is TGTGCCAGCAGTGCGAACAGGGCCCTGGGTGTTAATTACAATGAGCAGTTCTTC. It encodes CASSANRALGVNYNEQFF.

The gene calls are TRBV2 and TRBJ1-4, with 9 bases matching TRBD1. The germline V gene has CDR1 SNHLY and CDR2 FYNNEI. Trimming removed 3 bases from V and 4 bases from J; junction bases left unmatched: 9. The CDR3 consists of 17 residues. The CDR3 spells CASSDFWDRADNEKLFF. The CDR3 coding sequence is TGTGCCAGCAGTGATTTTTGGGACAGGGCGGATAATGAAAAACTGTTTTTT.

This clone was seen many times. The chain combines TRBV19 with TRBJ2-7; D possibly corresponds to TRBD2 (7 bases). This CDR3 is 16 amino acids long. V lost 3 bases, J lost 2 bases, and 17 bases lay in between. The V gene's germline CDR1 is LNHDA and CDR2 SQIVND (reference sequence). The CDR3, as DNA: TGTGCCAGTAGTATCCGGGGGGCTCCTAGCCCCTACGAGCAGTACTTC. Amino acids: CASSIRGAPSPYEQYF.

J is TRBJ2-1 and V is TRBV24-1; the match to TRBD2 covers 9 bases. V lost 4 bases to trimming and J lost 8 bases; unmatched junction nucleotides: 14. The CDR3 consists of 17 residues. CDR1 is KGHDR and CDR2 is SFDVKD in the germline V gene. CDR3 loop: CATSEPGREGKDDEQFF. The CDR3, as DNA: TGTGCCACCAGTGAGCCTGGGCGGGAGGGTAAAGACGATGAGCAGTTCTTC.

The J gene is TRBJ1-5, the V gene TRBV10-2; D remains ambiguous. V shed 7 bases and J shed 1 base, with 8 bases lying between them. This CDR3 contains 13 residues. Germline values: CDR1 WSHSY, CDR2 SAAADI. CDR3 sequence (DNA): TGCGCCAGCAAAGTGGCCAGCAATCAGCCCCAGCATTTT. It yields the protein CASKVASNQPQHF.

V and J are TRBV7-2 and TRBJ2-1, with TRBD2 as a possible D gene (6 bases). The CDR3 extends over 17 amino acids. V lost 2 bases, J lost 7 bases, and 21 bases lay in between. Germline CDR1 SGHTA, CDR2 FQGNSA. The CDR3 is CASSLRARESSGNEQFF. The CDR3 bases are TGTGCCAGCAGCTTAAGGGCCCGGGAGAGTTCGGGGAATGAGCAGTTCTTC.

The chain links TRBV7-3 to TRBJ2-5, with a possible D match to TRBD1 (6 bases). From germline, CDR1 is SGHTA and CDR2 FQGTGA. This CDR3 is built from 13 residues. Trimming cost V 3 bases and J 4 bases, with 9 bases left between them. CDR3 amino acids: CASSFGRGETQYF. The CDR3 DNA reads TGTGCCAGCAGCTTCGGCAGGGGAGAGACCCAGTACTTC.

V and J are TRBV5-1 and TRBJ2-5, with D perhaps matching TRBD2 (6 bases). Germline values: CDR1 SGHRS, CDR2 YFSETQ. CDR3 length equals 15 residues. V was trimmed by 3 bases and J by 4 bases, leaving 16 bases between them. The CDR3 DNA sequence: TGCGCCAGCAGCTATCGACTAGAGAGGGGAGAGACCCAGTACTTC. Protein sequence: CASSYRLERGETQYF.

This sequence joins TRBV30 and TRBJ1-3, with D possibly matching TRBD1 (6 bases). The CDR3 extends over 15 amino acids. V lost 2 bases and J 4 bases, leaving 15 bases between the germline ends. Germline values: CDR1 GTSNPN, CDR2 SVGIG (reference sequence). The CDR3 spells CAWSLGSGAGNTIYF. The CDR3, as DNA: TGTGCCTGGAGTCTAGGATCAGGGGCCGGAAACACCATATATTTT.

The chain couples TRBV11-2 to TRBJ2-7; the D gene is possibly TRBD2 (6 bases). The V and J ends lost 6 bases and 7 bases respectively, with 22 bases between them. The CDR3 totals 15 residues. Germline assignment: CDR1 SGHAT and CDR2 FQNNGV. The CDR3: CASRSNTGVSGEQYF. CDR3 in DNA: TGTGCCAGCAGGTCTAATACGGGAGTTTCGGGGGAGCAGTACTTC.

The V and J genes are TRBV7-9 and TRBJ1-6; 8 positions agree with TRBD1. This CDR3 is built from 13 residues. Per the germline V gene, CDR1 is SEHNR and CDR2 is FQNEAQ (reference sequence). Trimming cost V 5 bases and J 10 bases; bases outside gene matches: 4. CDR3 bases: TGTGCCAGCAGCCTGGACAGGGTCTCACCCCTCCACTTT. It specifies CASSLDRVSPLHF.

The chain recombines TRBV7-9 with TRBJ2-7; TRBD2 aligns across 7 bases. Germline V lookup: CDR1 SEHNR, CDR2 FQNEAQ (reference sequence). The CDR3 has 15 residues. The V segment lost 4 bases and the J segment 3 bases; nucleotides outside the gene matches: 9. Written as DNA, the CDR3 is TGTGCCAGCAGCTACGGGACTAATGGAATCTACGAGCAGTACTTC. Its protein product is CASSYGTNGIYEQYF.

The CDR3 is CAWRATGQNIQYF. The CDR3 nucleotides read TGTGCCTGGAGGGCGACAGGCCAAAACATTCAGTACTTC. This sequence joins TRBV30 and TRBJ2-4; D perhaps matches TRBD1 (6 bases). The CDR3 totals 13 residues. Trimming stripped 3 bases from V and 5 bases from J, with 11 bases between. Germline CDR1 GTSNPN, CDR2 SVGIG (reference sequence). Looking up the rest from reference TRBV30 and TRBJ2-4 gives the full variable domain: SQTIHQWPATLVQPVGSPLSLECTVEGTSNPNLYWYRQAAGRGLQLLFYSVGIGQISSEVPQNLSASRPQDRQFILSSKKLLLSDSGFYLCAWRATGQNIQYFGAGTRLSVL.